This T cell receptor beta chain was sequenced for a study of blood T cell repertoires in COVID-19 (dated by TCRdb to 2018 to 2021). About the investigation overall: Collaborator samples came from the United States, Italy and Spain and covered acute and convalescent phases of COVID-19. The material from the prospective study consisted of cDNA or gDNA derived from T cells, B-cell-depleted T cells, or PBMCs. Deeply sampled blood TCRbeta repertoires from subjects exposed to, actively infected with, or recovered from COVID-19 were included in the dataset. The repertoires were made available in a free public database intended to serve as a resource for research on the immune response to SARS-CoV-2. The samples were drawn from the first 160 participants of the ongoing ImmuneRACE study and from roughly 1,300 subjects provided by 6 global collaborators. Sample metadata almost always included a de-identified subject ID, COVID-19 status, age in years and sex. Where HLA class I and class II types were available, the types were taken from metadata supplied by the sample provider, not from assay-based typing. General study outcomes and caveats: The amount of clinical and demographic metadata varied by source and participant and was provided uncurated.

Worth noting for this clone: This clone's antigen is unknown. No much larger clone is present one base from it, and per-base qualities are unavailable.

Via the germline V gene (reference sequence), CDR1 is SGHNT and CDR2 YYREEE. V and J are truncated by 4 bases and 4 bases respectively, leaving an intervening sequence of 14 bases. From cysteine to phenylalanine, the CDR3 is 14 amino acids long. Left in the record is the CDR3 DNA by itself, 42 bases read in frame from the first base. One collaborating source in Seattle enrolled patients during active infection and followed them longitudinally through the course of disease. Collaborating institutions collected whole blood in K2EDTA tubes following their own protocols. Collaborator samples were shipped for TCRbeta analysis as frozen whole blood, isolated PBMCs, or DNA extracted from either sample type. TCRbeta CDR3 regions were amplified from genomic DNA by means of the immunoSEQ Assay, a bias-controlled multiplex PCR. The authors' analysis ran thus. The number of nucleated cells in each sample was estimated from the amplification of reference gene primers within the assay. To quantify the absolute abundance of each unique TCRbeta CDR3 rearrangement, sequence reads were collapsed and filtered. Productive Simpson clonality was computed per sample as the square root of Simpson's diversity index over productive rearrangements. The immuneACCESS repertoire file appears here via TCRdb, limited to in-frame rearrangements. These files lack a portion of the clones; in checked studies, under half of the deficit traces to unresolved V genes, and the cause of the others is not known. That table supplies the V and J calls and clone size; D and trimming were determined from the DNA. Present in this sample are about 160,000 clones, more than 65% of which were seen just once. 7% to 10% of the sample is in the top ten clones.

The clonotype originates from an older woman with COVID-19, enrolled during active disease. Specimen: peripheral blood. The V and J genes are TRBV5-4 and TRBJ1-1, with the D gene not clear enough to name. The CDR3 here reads CASSLAAQFTEAFF. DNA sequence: TGTGCCAGCAGCCTGGCAGCACAGTTCACTGAAGCTTTCTTT. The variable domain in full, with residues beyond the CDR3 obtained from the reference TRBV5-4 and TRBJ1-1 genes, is ETGVTQSPTHLIKTRGQQVTLRCSSQSGHNTVSWYQQALGQGPQFIFQYYREEENGRGNFPPRFSGLQFPNYSSELNVNALELDDSALYLCASSLAAQFTEAFFGQGTRLTVV.